The following is a T cell receptor (beta chain) sequence with its context. Its antigen is not identified. This sample stems from a study of cytomegalovirus exposure and HLA in healthy donors. The study's findings and limits: In a later analysis, around 18,000 TCR beta sequences were associated with HLA alleles at 0.05 false discovery rate. Because they were indistinguishable, some V segments, including TRBV6-2 and TRBV6-3, were excluded.

Per germline, CDR1 KGHSH and CDR2 LQKENI. Unmatched junction bases numbered 12, after V lost 6 bases and J lost 2 bases. The CDR3 spans 17 residues. Vbeta (60) and Jbeta (13) primers were used in the PCR. This table comes from immunoSEQ multiplex PCR, and its TCRdb copy is limited to in-frame clones, with some not included. The table records under 300,000 clones, just over 70% of them present only once. The receptor was isolated from a female donor in good health and CMV-seronegative. The sample taken for sequencing was PBMCs. The chain carries TRBV18 and TRBJ2-2; 7 nucleotides line up with TRBD1. In DNA, the CDR3 is TGTGCCAGCTCGTACCTCCGGGACAGCCTTAACACCGGGGAGCTGTTTTTT. Its translation is CASSYLRDSLNTGELFF.